Listed below are T cell receptor beta chains from one sample, sequenced in a study of shared clonotypes between healthy human individuals. Generated by immunoSEQ multiplex PCR, the TCRdb table keeps only in-frame clones and is missing some. The data contain over a million clones, about 75% of them singletons. Sequenced input: memory CD4+ T cells sorted from blood. Source of these receptors: a man in his late teens or twenties in good health. CDR3s include the opening cysteine and the closing phenylalanine or tryptophan. Each record gives: V gene, clone size, D gene, J gene, CDR3 DNA, CDR3 protein. D genes are given only for firm matches. The size field is filled for only some rows; it gives once, few, many or a size class.

>TRBV11-2|few|TRBD2|TRBJ2-7
TGTGCCAGCAGCTTAATCTCTGGTGGGGGGGATCCATCCTCCTACGAGCAGTACTTC
CASSLISGGGDPSSYEQYF
>TRBV6-1|few|NA|TRBJ2-5
TGTGCCAGCAGTCCCTACCCCCAAGAGACCCAGTACTTC
CASSPYPQETQYF
>TRBV10-3|NA|TRBD1|TRBJ1-5
TGTGCCGTCAGTGGAGGGACAGGGACGCAGCCCCAGCATTTT
CAVSGGTGTQPQHF
>TRBV10-2|few|TRBD1|TRBJ1-2
TGCGCCAGCAGTGACCTAAAGGGGGCGCGGGGCTACACCTTC
CASSDLKGARGYTF
>TRBV28|NA|TRBD1|TRBJ1-2
TGTGCCAGCAGCAAGGGACAGGGGAACTATGGCTACACCTTC
CASSKGQGNYGYTF
>TRBV5-1|few|NA|TRBJ1-2
TGCGCCAGCAGCTTGGCCGGGGAGGGCTACACCTTC
CASSLAGEGYTF
>TRBV6-5|NA|NA|TRBJ2-1
TGTGCCAGCAGTTACGGGATGCAGGTTAATGAGCAGTTCTTC
CASSYGMQVNEQFF
>TRBV11-3|NA|NA|TRBJ1-1
TGTGCCAGCAGCTCGGGACTGGCGGACGCTGAAGCTTTCTTT
CASSSGLADAEAFF
>TRBV6-5|once|NA|TRBJ1-4
TGTGCCAGCAGTTCACCCCAGGCCAGTGGACTGTTTTTT
CASSSPQASGLFF
>TRBV6-5|NA|NA|TRBJ1-1
TGTGCCAGCAGTACCGGAGAGGGGACTGAAGCTTTCTTT
CASSTGEGTEAFF
>TRBV10-3|NA|NA|TRBJ2-7
TGTGCCATCAGTGAAACGACGGGTGAGCAGTACTTC
CAISETTGEQYF
>TRBV5-8|NA|TRBD2|TRBJ2-3
TGTGCCAGCAGCTTTGGGAACTTAGCGGGGGCCGGGGATACGCAGTATTTT
CASSFGNLAGAGDTQYF
>TRBV19|few|TRBD1|TRBJ1-1
TGTGCCACGAATCCTGGACAGGAGGGAACTGAAGCTTTCTTT
CATNPGQEGTEAFF
>TRBV18|NA|NA|TRBJ2-1
TGTGCCAGCTCACCATACAGGACAGAGCACAATGAGCAGTTCTTC
CASSPYRTEHNEQFF
>TRBV18|NA|TRBD1|TRBJ2-7
TGTGCCAGCTCACCAACAGGGGGAATCTCCTACGAGCAGTACTTC
CASSPTGGISYEQYF
>TRBV7-2|few|TRBD2|TRBJ2-7
TGTGCCAGCAGCTTGCCCACTAGCGGGAGCTACGAGCAGTACTTC
CASSLPTSGSYEQYF
>TRBV9|NA|TRBD2|TRBJ2-5
TGTGCCAGCAGCGCCAGACTAGCTACGGAGACCCAGTACTTC
CASSARLATETQYF
>TRBV2|NA|TRBD1|TRBJ2-2
TGTGCCAGCGGGGGCCCGGGACAGGGGGCGCCCGGGGAGCTGTTTTTT
CASGGPGQGAPGELFF
>TRBV7-2|NA|NA|TRBJ2-2
TGTGCCAGCAGTAGTGGGCTCACCGGGGAGCTGTTTTTT
CASSSGLTGELFF
>TRBV19|once|NA|TRBJ1-4
TGTGCCAGTAGGACAACTGGCCACCCCGAGTTGGGTGAAAAACTGTTTTTT
CASRTTGHPELGEKLFF
>TRBV2|NA|NA|TRBJ1-4
TGTGCCAGCAGTGAAATCCGAACAGGTATGGGCTTTAATGAAAAACTGTTTTTT
CASSEIRTGMGFNEKLFF
>TRBV7-2|NA|TRBD2|TRBJ2-7
TGTGCCAGCAGACCCACTAGCGGGGGAGTCTACGAGCAGTACTTC
CASRPTSGGVYEQYF
>TRBV5-6|once|NA|TRBJ1-3
TGTGCCAGCAGCTCTGGGGGCCCGGCTGGAAACACCATATATTTT
CASSSGGPAGNTIYF
>TRBV11-2|NA|NA|TRBJ2-3
TGTGCCAGCAGCTTAGATTTCAGCACAGATACGCAGTATTTT
CASSLDFSTDTQYF
>TRBV7-3|NA|TRBD2|TRBJ2-3
TGTGCCAGCAGCTTAACCCCCCTGCGGGGGATCACAGATACGCAGTATTTT
CASSLTPLRGITDTQYF
>TRBV20-1|NA|NA|TRBJ2-7
TGCAGTGCAAACCAGGGTAACGAGCAGTACTTC
CSANQGNEQYF
>TRBV27|few|NA|TRBJ1-5
TGTGCCAGCAGTTCCTCCTTCAATCAGCCCCAGCATTTT
CASSSSFNQPQHF
>TRBV28|NA|NA|TRBJ2-1
TGTGCCAGCAGTCTGGACTTAATCGGGCTAAATGAGCAGTTCTTC
CASSLDLIGLNEQFF
>TRBV30|NA|NA|TRBJ2-5
TGTGCCTGGAGCGACGCTAGGGCCGGGGAGACCCAGTACTTC
CAWSDARAGETQYF
>TRBV18|once|NA|TRBJ2-7
TGTGCCAGCTCACCAGAGTTTGGCAACGAGCAGTACTTC
CASSPEFGNEQYF
>TRBV6-1|NA|NA|TRBJ1-2
TGTGCCAGCAATCCTACGGGGAACTATGGCTACACCTTC
CASNPTGNYGYTF
>TRBV6-1|NA|NA|TRBJ2-5
TGTGCCAGCAGTTACAAGGAGACCCAGTACTTC
CASSYKETQYF
>TRBV27|once|TRBD2|TRBJ2-5
TGTGCCAGTAGACCCTGGGGGGGAGGGGACCTAAGGGAGACCCAGTACTTC
CASRPWGGGDLRETQYF
>TRBV19|NA|TRBD1|TRBJ1-2
TGTGCCAGTTCAAGGGGACAGGGGGTCTATGGCTACACCTTC
CASSRGQGVYGYTF
>TRBV4-1|NA|NA|TRBJ2-3
TGCGCCACCTCCCCGAGTTTCACAGATACGCAGTATTTT
CATSPSFTDTQYF
>TRBV10-3|NA|NA|TRBJ2-2
TGTGCCATCAGTGACGGGACCGGGGAGCTGTTTTTT
CAISDGTGELFF
>TRBV7-8|few|TRBD2|TRBJ2-1
TGTGCCAGCAGCCGTACTAGCGGGAGTAGTAATGGGCAGTTCTTC
CASSRTSGSSNGQFF
>TRBV7-9|NA|NA|TRBJ2-5
TGTGCCAGCAGCTCCGGGGTAGCGGCCAAGACTTTTCCCCAAGAGACCCAGTACTTC
CASSSGVAAKTFPQETQYF
>TRBV5-1|NA|TRBD1|TRBJ2-7
TGCGCCAGCAGCTCGACAGGGGGCCTCCCCGGGGAGCAGTACTTC
CASSSTGGLPGEQYF
>TRBV12-5|NA|NA|TRBJ1-6
TGTGCTAGTGGTTCCCAGGGGCGGTCACCCCTCCACTTT
CASGSQGRSPLHF
>TRBV18|NA|TRBD2|TRBJ2-1
TGTGCCAGCTCACCAATGAGTAGTGCGGGAGGCAATGAGCAGTTCTTC
CASSPMSSAGGNEQFF
>TRBV6-1|NA|NA|TRBJ1-5
TGTGCCAGCAGTGAAGCTCGACGGCAGCCCCAGCATTTT
CASSEARRQPQHF
>TRBV5-1|NA|TRBD2|TRBJ2-6
TGCGCCAGCAGCCAGGGGGTTAGCGGGAGGGCCGGATATTTC
CASSQGVSGRAGYF
>TRBV7-3|NA|TRBD2|TRBJ2-1
TGTGCCAGCAGCTTATTGGGACTAGCGGGGGCCGAGCAGTTCTTC
CASSLLGLAGAEQFF
>TRBV7-8|few|TRBD1|TRBJ1-5
TGTGCCAGCAGCTTAGTAGGGACAGTCAATCAGCCCCAGCATTTT
CASSLVGTVNQPQHF